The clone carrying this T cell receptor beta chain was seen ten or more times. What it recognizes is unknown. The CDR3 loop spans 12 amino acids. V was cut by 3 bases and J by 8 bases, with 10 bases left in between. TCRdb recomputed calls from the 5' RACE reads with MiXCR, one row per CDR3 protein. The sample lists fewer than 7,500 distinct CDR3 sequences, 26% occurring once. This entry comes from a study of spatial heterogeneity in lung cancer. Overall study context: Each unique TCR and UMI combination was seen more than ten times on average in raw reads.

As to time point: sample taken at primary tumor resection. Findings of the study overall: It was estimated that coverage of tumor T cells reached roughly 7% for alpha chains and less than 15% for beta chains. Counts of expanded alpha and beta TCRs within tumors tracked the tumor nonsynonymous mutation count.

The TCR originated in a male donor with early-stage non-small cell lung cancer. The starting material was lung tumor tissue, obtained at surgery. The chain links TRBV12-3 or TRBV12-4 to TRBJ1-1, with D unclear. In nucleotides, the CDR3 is TGTGCCAGCAGTTTCCGCGTGGGGGAAGCTTTCTTT. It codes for CASSFRVGEAFF.